The entry below describes one T cell receptor beta chain. The data derive from a study of blood T cell repertoires in COVID-19. Study in general: Acute-phase and convalescent COVID-19 samples originated in the United States, Italy and Spain. PBMCs, B-cell-depleted T cells, or T cells provided the cDNA or gDNA that made up the material.

Under the authors' procedure: Amplifying reference gene primers gave estimates of nucleated cell counts. TCRdb's table, derived via immunoSEQ multiplex PCR, lists solely in-frame clones and lacks some. V and J calls and clone size are given by that table; D and trimming were obtained from the DNA. This sample has about 64,000 clones, with just over 85% found just once. Trimming took 6 bases from V and 6 from J, leaving 13 bases between them. The CDR3 runs 13 residues. Looked up from germline, CDR1 is LGHDT and CDR2 is YNNKEL (reference sequence). The origin of this receptor is a man between 40 and 49 years old with acute or convalescent COVID-19. Source material: peripheral blood. The chain has TRBV3-1 (or the pseudogene TRBV3-2) and TRBJ2-3; a weak D match, TRBD2 (7 bases). CDR3 loop: CASSGGGPDTQYF. As DNA, the CDR3 is TGTGCCAGCAGTGGGGGGGGCCCGGATACGCAGTATTTT.